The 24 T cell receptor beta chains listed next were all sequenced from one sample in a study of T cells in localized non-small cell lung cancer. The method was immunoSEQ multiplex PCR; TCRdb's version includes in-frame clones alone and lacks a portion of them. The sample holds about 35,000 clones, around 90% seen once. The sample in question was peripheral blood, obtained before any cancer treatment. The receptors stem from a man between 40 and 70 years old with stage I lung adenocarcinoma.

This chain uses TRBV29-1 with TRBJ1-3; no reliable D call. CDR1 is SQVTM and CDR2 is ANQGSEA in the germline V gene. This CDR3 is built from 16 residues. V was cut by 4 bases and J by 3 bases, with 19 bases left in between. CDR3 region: CSVVDPDGLVGNTIYF. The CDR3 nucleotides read TGCAGCGTTGTTGACCCCGACGGGCTGGTTGGAAACACCATATATTTT. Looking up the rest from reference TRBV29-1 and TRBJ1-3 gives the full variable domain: SAVISQKPSRDICQRGTSLTIQCQVDSQVTMMFWYRQQPGQSLTLIATANQGSEATYESGFVIDKFPISRPNLTFSTLTVSNMSPEDSSIYLCSVVDPDGLVGNTIYFGEGSWLTVV.

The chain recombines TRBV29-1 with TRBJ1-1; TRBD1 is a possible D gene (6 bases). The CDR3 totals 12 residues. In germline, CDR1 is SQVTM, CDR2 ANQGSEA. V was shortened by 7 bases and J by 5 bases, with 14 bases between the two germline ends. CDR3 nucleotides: TGCAGCGCCAGAAATGGACAGACTGAAGCTTTCTTT. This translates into CSARNGQTEAFF.

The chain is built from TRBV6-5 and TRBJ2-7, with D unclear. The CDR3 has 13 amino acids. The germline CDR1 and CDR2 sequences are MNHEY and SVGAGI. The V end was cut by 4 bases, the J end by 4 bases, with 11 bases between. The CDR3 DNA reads TGTGCCAGCAGTTCCAGACTGACTTACGAGCAGTACTTC. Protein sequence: CASSSRLTYEQYF.

The CDR3 reads CASGLTTATYEQYF. DNA for the CDR3: TGTGCTAGTGGTTTGACCACAGCAACCTACGAGCAGTACTTC. The chain is built from TRBV12-5 and TRBJ2-7; D is undetermined. Germline V gene sequence: CDR1 LGHNT, CDR2 FRNRAP. Trimming took 2 bases from V and 2 from J, leaving 10 bases between them. The CDR3 length is 14 residues.

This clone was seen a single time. The chain's CDR3 is CASKPGAGETQYF. DNA for the CDR3: TGCGCCAGCAAACCGGGGGCAGGGGAGACCCAGTACTTC. This chain uses TRBV5-1 with TRBJ2-5, with D perhaps being TRBD1 or TRBD2 (6 bases each). Deletions cut 6 bases from V and 5 bases from J, with 14 bases between. Germline CDR1 is SGHRS and CDR2 is YFSETQ. The CDR3 extends over 13 amino acids.

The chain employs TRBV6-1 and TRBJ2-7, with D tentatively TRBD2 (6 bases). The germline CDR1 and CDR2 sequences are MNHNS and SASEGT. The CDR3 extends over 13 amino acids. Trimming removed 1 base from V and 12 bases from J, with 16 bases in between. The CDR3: CASSEVMRGLLYF. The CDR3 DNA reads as TGTGCCAGCAGTGAAGTGATGAGGGGACTCTTGTACTTC.

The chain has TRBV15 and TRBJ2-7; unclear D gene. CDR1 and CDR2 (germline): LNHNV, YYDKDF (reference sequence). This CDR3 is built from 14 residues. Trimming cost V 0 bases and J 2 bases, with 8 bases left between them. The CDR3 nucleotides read TGTGCCACCAGCAGAGACTACGGAACCTACGAGCAGTACTTC. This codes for CATSRDYGTYEQYF.

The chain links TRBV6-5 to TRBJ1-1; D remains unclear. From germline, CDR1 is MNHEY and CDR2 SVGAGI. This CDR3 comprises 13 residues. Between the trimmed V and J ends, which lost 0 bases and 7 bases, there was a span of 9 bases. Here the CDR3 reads CASSYSPGNEAFF. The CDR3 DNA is TGTGCCAGCAGTTACTCCCCCGGGAATGAAGCTTTCTTT.

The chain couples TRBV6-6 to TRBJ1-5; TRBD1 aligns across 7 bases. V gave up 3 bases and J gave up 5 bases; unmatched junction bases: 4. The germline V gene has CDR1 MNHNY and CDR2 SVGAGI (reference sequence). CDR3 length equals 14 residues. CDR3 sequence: CASSYDDRDQPQHF. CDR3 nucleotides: TGTGCCAGCAGTTATGATGACAGGGATCAGCCCCAGCATTTT.

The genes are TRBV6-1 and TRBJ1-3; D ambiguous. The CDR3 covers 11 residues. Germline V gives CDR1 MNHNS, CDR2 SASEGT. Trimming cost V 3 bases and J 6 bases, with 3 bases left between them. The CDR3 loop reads CASSDLNTIYF. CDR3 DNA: TGTGCCAGCAGTGACTTAAACACCATATATTTT.

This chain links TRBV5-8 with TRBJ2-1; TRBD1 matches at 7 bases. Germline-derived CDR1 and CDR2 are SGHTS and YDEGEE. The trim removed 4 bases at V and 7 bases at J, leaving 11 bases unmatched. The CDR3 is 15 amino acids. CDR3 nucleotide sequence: TGTGCCAGCAGCCAGGACAGGCGTATTGTAAATGAGCAGTTCTTC. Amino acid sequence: CASSQDRRIVNEQFF.

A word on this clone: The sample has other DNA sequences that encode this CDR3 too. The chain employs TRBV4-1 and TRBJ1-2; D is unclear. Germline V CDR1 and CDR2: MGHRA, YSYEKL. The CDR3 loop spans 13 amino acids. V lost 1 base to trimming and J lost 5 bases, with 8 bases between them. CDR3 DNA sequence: TGCGCCAGCAGCCAAGGCGGCGAATATGGCTACACCTTC. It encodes CASSQGGEYGYTF.

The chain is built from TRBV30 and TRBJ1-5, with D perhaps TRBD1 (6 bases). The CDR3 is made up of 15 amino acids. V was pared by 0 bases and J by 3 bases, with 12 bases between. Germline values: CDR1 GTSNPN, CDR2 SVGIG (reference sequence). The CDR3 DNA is TGTGCCTGGAGTGTCGGGCAGGGGTTCAATCAGCCCCAGCATTTT. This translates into CAWSVGQGFNQPQHF.

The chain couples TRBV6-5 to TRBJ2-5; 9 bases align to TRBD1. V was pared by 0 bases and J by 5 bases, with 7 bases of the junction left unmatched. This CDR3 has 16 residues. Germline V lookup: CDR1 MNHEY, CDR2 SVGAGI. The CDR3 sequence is CASSYSNRGLGETQYF. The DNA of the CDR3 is TGTGCCAGCAGTTACTCGAACAGGGGGCTGGGGGAGACCCAGTACTTC.

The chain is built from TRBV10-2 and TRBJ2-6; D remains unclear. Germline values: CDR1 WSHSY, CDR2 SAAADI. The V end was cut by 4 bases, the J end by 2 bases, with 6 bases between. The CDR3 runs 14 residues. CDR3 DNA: TGCGCCAGCAGTGGTTGGACTGGGGCCAACGTCCTGACTTTC. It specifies CASSGWTGANVLTF.

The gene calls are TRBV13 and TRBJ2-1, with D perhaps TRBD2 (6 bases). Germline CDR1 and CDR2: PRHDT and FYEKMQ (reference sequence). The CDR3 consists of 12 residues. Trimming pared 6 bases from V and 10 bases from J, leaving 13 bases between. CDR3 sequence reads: CASRSGGGEQFF. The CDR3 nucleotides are TGTGCCAGCAGGTCCGGGGGTGGGGAGCAGTTCTTC.

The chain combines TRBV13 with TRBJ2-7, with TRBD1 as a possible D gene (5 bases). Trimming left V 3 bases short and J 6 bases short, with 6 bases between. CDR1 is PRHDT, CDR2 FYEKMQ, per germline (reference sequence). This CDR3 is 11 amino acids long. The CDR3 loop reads CASSFRGEQYF. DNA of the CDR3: TGTGCCAGCAGCTTTAGGGGCGAGCAGTACTTC.

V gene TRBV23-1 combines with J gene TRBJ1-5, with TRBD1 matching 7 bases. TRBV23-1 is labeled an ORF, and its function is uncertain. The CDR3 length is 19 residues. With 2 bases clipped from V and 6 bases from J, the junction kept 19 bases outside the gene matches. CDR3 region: CASSQQTGQPGRGGQPQHF. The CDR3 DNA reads TGCGCCAGCAGTCAACAGACAGGGCAGCCAGGTAGAGGAGGTCAGCCCCAGCATTTT.

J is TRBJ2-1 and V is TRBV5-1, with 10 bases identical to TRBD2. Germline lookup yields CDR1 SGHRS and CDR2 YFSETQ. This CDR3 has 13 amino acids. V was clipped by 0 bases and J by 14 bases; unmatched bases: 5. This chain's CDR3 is CASSLAAGGQEFF. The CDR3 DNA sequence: TGCGCCAGCAGCTTGGCAGCGGGGGGGCAGGAGTTCTTC.

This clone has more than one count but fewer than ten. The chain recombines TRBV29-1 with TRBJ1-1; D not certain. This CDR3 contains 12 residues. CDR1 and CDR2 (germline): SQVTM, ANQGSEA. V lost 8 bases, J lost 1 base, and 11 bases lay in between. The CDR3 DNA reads TGCAGCTACTCCCCGAGGAACACTGAAGCTTTCTTT. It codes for CSYSPRNTEAFF.

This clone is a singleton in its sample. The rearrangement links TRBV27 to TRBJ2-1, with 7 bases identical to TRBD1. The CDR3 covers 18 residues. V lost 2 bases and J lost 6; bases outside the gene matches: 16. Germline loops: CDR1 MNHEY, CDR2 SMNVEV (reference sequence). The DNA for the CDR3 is TGTGCCAGCAGTTTACGGGTTACACAGACAGGGATGGTCAATGAGCAGTTCTTC. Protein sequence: CASSLRVTQTGMVNEQFF.

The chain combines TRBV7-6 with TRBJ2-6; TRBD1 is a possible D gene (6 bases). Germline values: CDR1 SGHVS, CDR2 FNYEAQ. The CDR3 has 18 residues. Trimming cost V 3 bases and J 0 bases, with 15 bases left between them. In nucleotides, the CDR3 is TGTGCCAGCAGCTTCTGGGGACAAACTTCCTCTGGGGCCAACGTCCTGACTTTC. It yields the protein CASSFWGQTSSGANVLTF.

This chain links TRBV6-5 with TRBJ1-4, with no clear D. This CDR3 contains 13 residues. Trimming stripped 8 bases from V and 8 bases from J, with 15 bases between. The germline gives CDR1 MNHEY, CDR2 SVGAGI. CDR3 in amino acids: CASSRAGSEKLFF. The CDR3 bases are TGTGCCAGCTCTCGTGCGGGGAGCGAAAAACTGTTTTTT.

The chain's CDR3 is CASSLPQAPLHF. The CDR3, as DNA: TGTGCCAGCAGCTTACCCCAAGCGCCCCTCCACTTT. V is TRBV7-2 and J is TRBJ1-6; D remains ambiguous. Germline values: CDR1 SGHTA, CDR2 FQGNSA. The CDR3 contains 12 residues. Trimming took 2 bases from V and 13 from J, leaving 9 bases between them.